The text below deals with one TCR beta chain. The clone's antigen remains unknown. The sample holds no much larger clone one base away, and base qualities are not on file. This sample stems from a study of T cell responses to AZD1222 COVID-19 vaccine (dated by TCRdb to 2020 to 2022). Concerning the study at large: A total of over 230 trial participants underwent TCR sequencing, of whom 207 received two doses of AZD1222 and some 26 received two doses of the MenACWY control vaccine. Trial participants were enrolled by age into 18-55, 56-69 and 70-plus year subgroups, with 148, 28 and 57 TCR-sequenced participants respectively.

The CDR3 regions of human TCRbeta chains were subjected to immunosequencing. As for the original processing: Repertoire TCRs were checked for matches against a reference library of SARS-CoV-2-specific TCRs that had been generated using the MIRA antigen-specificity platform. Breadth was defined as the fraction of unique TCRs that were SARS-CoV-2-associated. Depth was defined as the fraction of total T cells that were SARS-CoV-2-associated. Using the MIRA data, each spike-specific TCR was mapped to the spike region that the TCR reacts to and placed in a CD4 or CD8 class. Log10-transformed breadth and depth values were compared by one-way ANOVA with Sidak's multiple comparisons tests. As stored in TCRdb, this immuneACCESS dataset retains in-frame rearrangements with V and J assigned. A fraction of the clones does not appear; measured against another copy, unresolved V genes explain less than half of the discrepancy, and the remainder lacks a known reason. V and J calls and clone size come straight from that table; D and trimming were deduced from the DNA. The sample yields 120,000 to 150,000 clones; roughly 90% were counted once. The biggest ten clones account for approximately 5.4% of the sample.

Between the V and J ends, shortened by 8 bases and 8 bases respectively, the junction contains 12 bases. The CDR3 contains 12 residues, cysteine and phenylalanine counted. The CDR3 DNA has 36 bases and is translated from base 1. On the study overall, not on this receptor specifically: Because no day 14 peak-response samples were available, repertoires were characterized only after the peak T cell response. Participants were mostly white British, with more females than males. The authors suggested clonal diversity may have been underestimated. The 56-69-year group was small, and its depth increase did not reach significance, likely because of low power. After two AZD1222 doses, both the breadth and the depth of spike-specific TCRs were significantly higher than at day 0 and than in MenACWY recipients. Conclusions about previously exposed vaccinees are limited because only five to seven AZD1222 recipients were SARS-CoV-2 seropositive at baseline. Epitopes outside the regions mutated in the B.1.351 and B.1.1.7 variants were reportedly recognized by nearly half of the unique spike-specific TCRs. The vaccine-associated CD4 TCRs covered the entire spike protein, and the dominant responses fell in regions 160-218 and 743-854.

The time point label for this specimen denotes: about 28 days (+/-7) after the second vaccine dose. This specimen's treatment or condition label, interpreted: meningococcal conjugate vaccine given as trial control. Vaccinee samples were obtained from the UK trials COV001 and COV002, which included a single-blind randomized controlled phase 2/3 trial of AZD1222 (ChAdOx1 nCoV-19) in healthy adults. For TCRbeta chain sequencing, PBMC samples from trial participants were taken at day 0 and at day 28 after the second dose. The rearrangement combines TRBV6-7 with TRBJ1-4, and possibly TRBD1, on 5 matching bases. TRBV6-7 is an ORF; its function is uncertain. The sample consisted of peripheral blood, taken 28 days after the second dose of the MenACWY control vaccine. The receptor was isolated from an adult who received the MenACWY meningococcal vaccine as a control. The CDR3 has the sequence CASPWGGEKLFF. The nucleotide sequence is TGTGCCAGCCCATGGGGGGGGGAAAAACTGTTTTTT.